This T cell receptor (beta chain) was documented in a study of cytomegalovirus exposure and HLA in healthy donors. Notes on the study in general: Among TCR beta chains of equal frequency, HLA-associated ones were more clonally expanded in a later analysis. After further analysis at a later stage, under 20,000 TCR beta sequences were associated with HLA alleles at 0.05 false discovery rate. A likely sequencing artifact accounted for one observed cluster of highly shared sequence variants.

Regarding this clone: The antigen is unknown.

This PCR relied on a set of 60 Vbeta primers and 13 Jbeta primers. Some clones are missing from TCRdb's copy, which holds only in-frame ones; the method was immunoSEQ multiplex PCR. The sample includes about 110,000 clones, around 74% of them seen just once. The CDR3 is made up of 14 amino acids. The junction had 3 bases not matched to a gene; V was cut back by 4 bases and J by 1 base. Germline V gives CDR1 SNHLY, CDR2 FYNNEI. Specimen: PBMCs. The V gene is TRBV2, the J gene TRBJ1-1; TRBD1 matches 7 bases. The clonotype was recovered from a man aged 35-49 years in good health and CMV-seronegative. CDR3 bases: TGTGCCAGCAGTGTCCGGGACAGGAACACTGAAGCTTTCTTT. This encodes CASSVRDRNTEAFF.